These 5 T cell receptor beta chains share one sample of origin, sequenced in a study of cytomegalovirus exposure and HLA in healthy donors. In the PCR, 60 Vbeta and 13 Jbeta primers were used. Here immunoSEQ multiplex PCR was the method, and the copy in TCRdb shows in-frame clones only, minus some. The sample lists about 170,000 clones, roughly 80% seen once, with approximately 0.8% in the top ten. The specimen sequenced was PBMCs. Source of these receptors: a woman aged 18-29 years in good health and CMV-seronegative.

J is TRBJ2-2 and V is TRBV11-2; 10 bases match TRBD2. This CDR3 contains 15 residues. Per the germline V gene, CDR1 is SGHAT and CDR2 is FQNNGV. Trimming at V came to 5 bases and at J to 2 bases, leaving 2 bases not matched to a gene. Written as DNA, the CDR3 is TGTGCCAGCAGCCGGACTAGCGGAAACACCGGGGAGCTGTTTTTT. Translating it yields CASSRTSGNTGELFF.

The CDR3 protein is CASSGDTTYEQYF. As DNA, the CDR3 is TGTGCCAGCAGCGGGGACACAACCTACGAGCAGTACTTC. V is TRBV5-4 and J is TRBJ2-7, with D perhaps matching TRBD1 (6 bases). V was shortened by 4 bases and J by 2 bases, with 10 bases between the two germline ends. CDR3 length equals 13 residues. Germline V gene sequence: CDR1 SGHNT, CDR2 YYREEE (reference sequence). Together with reference TRBV5-4 and TRBJ2-7, the CDR3 gives the full variable domain: ETGVTQSPTHLIKTRGQQVTLRCSSQSGHNTVSWYQQALGQGPQFIFQYYREEENGRGNFPPRFSGLQFPNYSSELNVNALELDDSALYLCASSGDTTYEQYFGPGTRLTVT.

J is TRBJ2-5 and V is TRBV6-6, with TRBD2 identical over 9 bases. The V gene's germline CDR1 is MNHNY and CDR2 SVGAGI (reference sequence). The J segment lost 2 bases and the V segment lost 3 bases, leaving 7 bases of the junction unmatched. This CDR3 comprises 16 residues. The CDR3 reads CASSYRGLAGQETQYF. For the CDR3, the DNA is TGTGCCAGCAGTTATAGGGGGCTAGCGGGACAAGAGACCCAGTACTTC.

The gene calls are TRBV4-2 and TRBJ1-2; D gene uncertain. Between the trimmed V and J ends, which lost 0 bases and 7 bases, there was a span of 9 bases. The CDR3 length is 13 residues. Germline assignment: CDR1 LGHNA and CDR2 YNFKEQ. CDR3 amino acids: CASSQDPGVGYTF. The CDR3 DNA sequence: TGTGCCAGCAGCCAAGATCCCGGGGTTGGCTACACCTTC.

Worth noting for this clone: At one end the junction does not follow the germline gene, possibly because of a read error. The genes are TRBV7-7 and TRBJ1-1; D unclear. The CDR3 has 18 residues. Germline CDR1 reads SSHAT; CDR2 reads FNYEAQ (reference sequence). CDR3 DNA: TGTGCTAGCAGCTTAATCTTCTCTGCGACGGGGATGAACACTGAAGCTTTCTTT. Translation gives CASSLIFSATGMNTEAFF.